One TCR beta chain is described in this entry. CDR1 and CDR2 from the germline V gene are MNHEY and SVGAGI. The CDR3 spans 16 residues. V lost 3 bases and J lost 1, with 12 bases in between. This entry is derived from a study of cytomegalovirus exposure and HLA in healthy donors. Method: immunoSEQ multiplex PCR; TCRdb's copy keeps in-frame clones and lacks some. In the table there are about 160,000 clones, roughly 90% of which are singletons. What was sequenced was PBMCs. The TCR comes from a man younger than 35 in good health and CMV-seropositive. The rearrangement links TRBV6-5 to TRBJ2-2, with a tentative D call TRBD1 (6 bases). The DNA for the CDR3 is TGTGCCAGCAGTTATCTTTGGGGGCGGAACACCGGGGAGCTGTTTTTT. This gives the protein CASSYLWGRNTGELFF.